These T cell receptor beta chains were read from a single sample in a study of blood T cell repertoires in COVID-19. Repertoires were generated with immunoSEQ multiplex PCR, while TCRdb's copy carries only in-frame clones and drops some. The sample includes about 280,000 clones, roughly nine tenths of them seen just once. Material: peripheral blood. Every receptor here comes from a woman aged 25 to 45 with COVID-19, enrolled during active disease. Both conserved end residues are part of each CDR3.

v_gene	j_gene	CDR3aa
TRBV6-5	TRBJ1-5	CASSYSPGQPQHF
TRBV12-3/TRBV12-4	TRBJ1-4	CASSATVYEKLFF
TRBV7-9	TRBJ2-1	CASSDYGGLVYNEQFF
TRBV12-1	TRBJ1-2	CASSAGWGDDYGYTF
TRBV7-2	TRBJ2-2	CASSARQGSTGELFF
TRBV7-8	TRBJ1-2	CASSLGGSVGYTF
TRBV3-1/TRBV3-2	TRBJ1-6	CASSQAPFHSPLHF
TRBV19	TRBJ1-5	CASSIGQGVYSNQPQHF
TRBV2	TRBJ1-5	CASSDRKAPLLAQHF
TRBV7-2	TRBJ2-3	CASSLAGGPGDTQYF
TRBV11-2	TRBJ1-6	CASSLAIGWNSPLHF
TRBV9	TRBJ2-3	CASSVANLESWVSVGGGTDTQYF
TRBV29-1	TRBJ2-3	CSVDRRDTQYF
TRBV18	TRBJ1-4	CASSPQGVKNEKLFF
TRBV7-9	TRBJ1-2	CASSEGGGYGYTF
TRBV7-8	TRBJ1-1	CASSWVTGTVNTEAFF
TRBV4-1	TRBJ1-4	CASSQGVSGQRAGKLFF
TRBV5-3	TRBJ1-4	CARTSEGKLFF
TRBV2	TRBJ2-2	CASSDQGAGTGELFF
TRBV15	TRBJ2-2	CATSKIRTMRLSTGELFF
TRBV13	TRBJ2-6	CASSQGWGVSGANVLTF
TRBV21-1	TRBJ2-1	CASSKGTAYNEQFF
TRBV7-9	TRBJ1-5	CASSFSFDRSNQPQHF
TRBV4-1	TRBJ2-6	CASSQVGRGRSGANVLTF
TRBV7-9	TRBJ1-4	CASSYSGQPIGEKLFF
TRBV27	TRBJ1-5	CASGTWQPQHF
TRBV27	TRBJ1-1	CASSPLMTGVAFF
TRBV7-9	TRBJ2-7	CASSLVGQGSYEQYF
TRBV15	TRBJ2-2	CATSRDSGTTGELFF
TRBV5-1	TRBJ2-5	CASSLTGARETQYF
TRBV11-2	TRBJ2-1	CASSPWVGEDEQFF
TRBV24-1	TRBJ1-2	CATSDSGQGINGYTF
TRBV21-1	TRBJ1-6	CASSTRGYSPLHF
TRBV27	TRBJ1-2	CASRLRQGTYGYTF
TRBV7-8	TRBJ2-1	CASSRRDTITNNEQFF
TRBV2	TRBJ2-7	CASSLGLAAYEQYF
TRBV5-6	TRBJ2-7	CASSLERGSREQYF
TRBV27	TRBJ2-7	CASRRGGYEQYF
TRBV7-2	TRBJ2-2	CASSLDKGGAFNAGELFF
TRBV11-2	TRBJ2-3	CASSARGGLSDTQYF
TRBV6-4	TRBJ1-2	CASSNRTEAVEGYTF
TRBV3-1/TRBV3-2	TRBJ2-1	CASSQGGSGGYNEQFF
TRBV18	TRBJ2-1	CASSPPTGGGFNEQFF
TRBV10-1	TRBJ1-6	CASSEFGRNSPLHF
TRBV6-5	TRBJ2-3	CASGRGGTDTQYF
TRBV3-1/TRBV3-2	TRBJ1-1	CASSQLVFGGLWTEAFF
TRBV29-1	TRBJ1-2	CSVTLDYGYTF
TRBV7-9	TRBJ1-1	CASSLPTGGDEAFF
TRBV7-9	TRBJ1-2	CASSPGVANYGYTF
TRBV4-1	TRBJ1-3	CASSSDRDRNTIYF
TRBV28	TRBJ2-7	CASSSGADSTYEQYF
TRBV6-5	TRBJ2-7	CASSRTYRGEGEQYF
TRBV9	TRBJ2-5	CASSVASGGRETQYF
TRBV20-1	TRBJ1-5	CSASQGRRNNQPQHF